This T cell receptor (beta chain) was found in a study of blood T cell repertoires in COVID-19. Study-level information: Spain, Italy and the United States supplied samples that represented acute and convalescent COVID-19.

Germline CDR1 and CDR2: MGHRA and YSYEKL. The CDR3 has 11 amino acids. Comments on this clone: One end of the junction does not line up with germline, which may come from a read error.

Data came from immunoSEQ multiplex PCR; TCRdb stores just in-frame clones and leaves some out. The data show under 85,000 clones, approximately 82% seen once. Sequenced material: peripheral blood. The clonotype was recovered from a human donor in a cohort sampled during active COVID-19. The gene calls are TRBV4-1 and TRBJ2-1, with 7 bases that match TRBD2. The CDR3 is CASSNGGSSVF. Here the CDR3 DNA reads TGCGCCAGCAGCAACGGGGGGTCCTCAGTCTTC.